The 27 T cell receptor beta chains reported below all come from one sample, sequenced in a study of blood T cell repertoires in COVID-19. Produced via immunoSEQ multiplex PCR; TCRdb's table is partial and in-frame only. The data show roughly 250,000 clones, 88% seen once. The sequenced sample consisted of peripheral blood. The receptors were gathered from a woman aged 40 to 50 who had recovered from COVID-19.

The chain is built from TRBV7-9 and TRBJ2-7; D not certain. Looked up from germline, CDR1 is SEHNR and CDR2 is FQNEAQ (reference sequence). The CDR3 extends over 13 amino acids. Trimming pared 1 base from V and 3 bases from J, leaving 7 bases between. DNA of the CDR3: TGTGCCAGCAGCTTAGTAGATCTCTACGAGCAGTACTTC. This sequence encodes CASSLVDLYEQYF.

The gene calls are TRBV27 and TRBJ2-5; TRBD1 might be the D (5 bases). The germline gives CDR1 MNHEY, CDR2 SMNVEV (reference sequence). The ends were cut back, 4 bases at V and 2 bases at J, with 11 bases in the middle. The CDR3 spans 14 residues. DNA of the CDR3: TGTGCCAGCAGTTCCTGGCGACAGCAAGAGACCCAGTACTTC. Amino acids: CASSSWRQQETQYF.

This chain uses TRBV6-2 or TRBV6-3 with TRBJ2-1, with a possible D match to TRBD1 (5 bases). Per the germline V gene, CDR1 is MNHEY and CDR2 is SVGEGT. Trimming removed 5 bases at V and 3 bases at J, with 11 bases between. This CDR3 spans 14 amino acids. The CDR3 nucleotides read TGTGCCAGCAGTCTCCGACAGATCTACAATGAGCAGTTCTTC. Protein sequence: CASSLRQIYNEQFF.

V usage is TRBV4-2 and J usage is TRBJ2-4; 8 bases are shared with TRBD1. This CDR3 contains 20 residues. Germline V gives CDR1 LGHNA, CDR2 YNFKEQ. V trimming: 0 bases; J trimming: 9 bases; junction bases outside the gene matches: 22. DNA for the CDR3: TGTGCCAGCAGCCAAGATTGGACCCCGGCCGCGACAGGGGCAAAGATCATTCAGTACTTC. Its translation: CASSQDWTPAATGAKIIQYF.

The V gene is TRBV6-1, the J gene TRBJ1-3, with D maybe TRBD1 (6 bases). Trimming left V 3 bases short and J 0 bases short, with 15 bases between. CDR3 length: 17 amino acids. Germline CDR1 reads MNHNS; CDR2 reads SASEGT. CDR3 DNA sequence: TGTGCCAGCAGTGATATGTCAGGGGTGATCTCTGGAAACACCATATATTTT. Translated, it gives CASSDMSGVISGNTIYF.

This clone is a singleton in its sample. The CDR3 sequence: CAGKEKGLAGADTQYF. The CDR3 DNA reads as TGTGCCGGGAAGGAAAAAGGGCTAGCGGGGGCGGATACGCAGTATTTT. This sequence joins TRBV30 and TRBJ2-3; 10 positions agree with TRBD2. CDR1 and CDR2 (germline): GTSNPN, SVGIG (reference sequence). The trim removed 8 bases at V and 6 bases at J, leaving 17 bases unmatched. The CDR3 length is 16 residues.

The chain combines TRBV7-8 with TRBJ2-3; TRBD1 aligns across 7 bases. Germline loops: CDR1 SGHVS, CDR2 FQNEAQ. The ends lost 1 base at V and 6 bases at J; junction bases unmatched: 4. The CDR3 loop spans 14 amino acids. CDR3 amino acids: CASSLVQGVDTQYF. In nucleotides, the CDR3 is TGTGCCAGCAGCTTAGTTCAGGGGGTGGATACGCAGTATTTT. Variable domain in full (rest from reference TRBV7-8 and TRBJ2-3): GAGVSQSPRYKVAKRGQDVALRCDPISGHVSLFWYQQALGQGPEFLTYFQNEAQLDKSGLPSDRFFAERPEGSVSTLKIQRTQQEDSAVYLCASSLVQGVDTQYFGPGTRLTVL.

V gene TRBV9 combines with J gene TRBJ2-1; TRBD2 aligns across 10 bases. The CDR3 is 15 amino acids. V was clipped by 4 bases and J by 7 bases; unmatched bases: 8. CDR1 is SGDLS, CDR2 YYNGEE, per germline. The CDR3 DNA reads TGTGCCAGCAGCCTAGTAGCGGGAGGATATAATGAGCAGTTCTTC. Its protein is CASSLVAGGYNEQFF.

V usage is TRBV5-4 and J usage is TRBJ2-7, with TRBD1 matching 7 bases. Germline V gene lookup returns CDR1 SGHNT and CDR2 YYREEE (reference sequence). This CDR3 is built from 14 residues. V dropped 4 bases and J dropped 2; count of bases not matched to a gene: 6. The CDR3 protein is CASSRGTAPYEQYF. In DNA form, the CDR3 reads TGTGCCAGCAGCCGAGGGACAGCTCCCTACGAGCAGTACTTC.

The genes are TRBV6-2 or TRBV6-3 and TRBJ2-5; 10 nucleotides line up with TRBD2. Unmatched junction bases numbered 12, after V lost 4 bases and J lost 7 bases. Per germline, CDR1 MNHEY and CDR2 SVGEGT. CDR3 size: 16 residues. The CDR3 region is CASSSPLAGAFGTQYF. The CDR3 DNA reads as TGTGCCAGCAGTTCCCCTCTAGCGGGGGCTTTCGGGACCCAGTACTTC.

CDR3 sequence reads: CASSYTRTTRDEETQYF. CDR3 bases: TGTGCCAGCAGTTACACCCGGACTACCCGGGATGAAGAGACCCAGTACTTC. The chain couples TRBV6-2 or TRBV6-3 to TRBJ2-5; perhaps TRBD2 as D (6 bases). The CDR3 extends over 17 amino acids. The V gene's germline CDR1 is MNHEY and CDR2 SVGEGT. V dropped 2 bases and J dropped 3 bases, with 19 bases sitting between them.

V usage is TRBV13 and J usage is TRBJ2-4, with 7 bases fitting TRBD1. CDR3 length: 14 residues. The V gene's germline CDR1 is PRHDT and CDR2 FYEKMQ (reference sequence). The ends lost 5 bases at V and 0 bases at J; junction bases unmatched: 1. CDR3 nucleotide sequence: TGTGCCAGCAGCCGGACAGGAGCCAAAAACATTCAGTACTTC. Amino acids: CASSRTGAKNIQYF.

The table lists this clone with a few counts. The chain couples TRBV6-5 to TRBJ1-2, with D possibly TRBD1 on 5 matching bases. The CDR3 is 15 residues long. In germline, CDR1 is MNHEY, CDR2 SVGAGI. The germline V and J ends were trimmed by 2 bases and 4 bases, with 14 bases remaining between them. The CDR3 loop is CASSYTGGSSYGYTF. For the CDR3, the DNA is TGTGCCAGCAGTTACACAGGAGGGTCTAGCTATGGCTACACCTTC.

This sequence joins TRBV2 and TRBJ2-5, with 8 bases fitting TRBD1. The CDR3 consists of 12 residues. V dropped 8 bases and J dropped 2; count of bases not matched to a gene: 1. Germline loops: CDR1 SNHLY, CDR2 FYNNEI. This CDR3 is CASGQGQETQYF. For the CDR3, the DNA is TGTGCCAGCGGACAGGGACAAGAGACCCAGTACTTC.

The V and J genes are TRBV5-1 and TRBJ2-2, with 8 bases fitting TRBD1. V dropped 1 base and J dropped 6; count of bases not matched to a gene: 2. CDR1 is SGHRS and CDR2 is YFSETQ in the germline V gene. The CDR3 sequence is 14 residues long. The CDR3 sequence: CASSLIQGAGELFF. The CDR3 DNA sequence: TGCGCCAGCAGCTTGATACAGGGGGCCGGGGAGCTGTTTTTT.

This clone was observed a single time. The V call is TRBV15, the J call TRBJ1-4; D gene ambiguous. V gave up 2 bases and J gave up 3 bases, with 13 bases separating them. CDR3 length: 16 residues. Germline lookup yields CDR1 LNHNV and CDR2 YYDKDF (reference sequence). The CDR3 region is CATSRSGGSSNEKLFF. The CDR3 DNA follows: TGTGCCACCAGCAGATCGGGAGGATCCTCTAATGAAAAACTGTTTTTT.

The CDR3 DNA reads TGTGCCAGCAGCGGGACAGGGGGCTCACCCCTCCACTTT. Translation gives CASSGTGGSPLHF. The chain has TRBV7-2 and TRBJ1-6; 12 nucleotides match TRBD1. J lost 10 bases, V lost 5 bases, and 0 bases had no gene match. The CDR3 has 13 amino acids. Germline assignment: CDR1 SGHTA and CDR2 FQGNSA.

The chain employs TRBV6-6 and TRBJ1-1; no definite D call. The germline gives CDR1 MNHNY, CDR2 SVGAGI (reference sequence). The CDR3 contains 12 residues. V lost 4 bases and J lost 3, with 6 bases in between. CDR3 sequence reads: CASSSRDTEAFF. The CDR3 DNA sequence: TGTGCCAGCAGTTCCCGGGACACTGAAGCTTTCTTT.

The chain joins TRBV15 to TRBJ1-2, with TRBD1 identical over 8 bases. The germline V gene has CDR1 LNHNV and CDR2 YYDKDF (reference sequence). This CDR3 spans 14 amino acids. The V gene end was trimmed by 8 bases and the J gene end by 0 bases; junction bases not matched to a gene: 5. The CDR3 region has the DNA TGTGCCACCGGGCAGGGGGCGGCTAACTATGGCTACACCTTC. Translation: CATGQGAANYGYTF.

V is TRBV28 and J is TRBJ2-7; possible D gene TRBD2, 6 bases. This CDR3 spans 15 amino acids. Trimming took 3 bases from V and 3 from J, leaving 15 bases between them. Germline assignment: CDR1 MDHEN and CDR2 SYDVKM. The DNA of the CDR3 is TGTGCCAGCAGTTTGTCCGGGACTCGGGTCTACGAGCAGTACTTC. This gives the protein CASSLSGTRVYEQYF.

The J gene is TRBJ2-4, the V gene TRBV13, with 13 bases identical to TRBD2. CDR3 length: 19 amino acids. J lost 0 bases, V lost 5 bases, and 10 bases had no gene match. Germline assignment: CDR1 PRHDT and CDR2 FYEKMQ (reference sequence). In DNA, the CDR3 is TGTGCCAGCAGCAGGGCCGGGACTAGCGGGGTACTAGCCAAAAACATTCAGTACTTC. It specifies CASSRAGTSGVLAKNIQYF.

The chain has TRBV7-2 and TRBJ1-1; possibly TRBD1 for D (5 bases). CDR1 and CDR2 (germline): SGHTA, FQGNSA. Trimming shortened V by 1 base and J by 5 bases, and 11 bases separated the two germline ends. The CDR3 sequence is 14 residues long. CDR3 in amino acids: CASSLEPQGTEAFF. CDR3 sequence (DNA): TGTGCCAGCAGCTTAGAGCCGCAGGGAACTGAAGCTTTCTTT.

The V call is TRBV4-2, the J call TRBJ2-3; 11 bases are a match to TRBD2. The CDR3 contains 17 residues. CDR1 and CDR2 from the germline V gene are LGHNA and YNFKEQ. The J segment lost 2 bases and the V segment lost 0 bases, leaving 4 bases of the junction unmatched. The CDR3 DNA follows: TGTGCCAGCAGCCAAGATCTACTAGCGGGGGACACAGATACGCAGTATTTT. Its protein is CASSQDLLAGDTDTQYF.

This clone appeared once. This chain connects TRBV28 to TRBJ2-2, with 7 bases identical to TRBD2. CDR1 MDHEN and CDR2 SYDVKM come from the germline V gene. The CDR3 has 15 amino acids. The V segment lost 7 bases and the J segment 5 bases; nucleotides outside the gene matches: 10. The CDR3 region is CASKSLGLETGELFF. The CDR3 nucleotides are TGTGCCAGCAAATCCCTCGGACTAGAAACCGGGGAGCTGTTTTTT.

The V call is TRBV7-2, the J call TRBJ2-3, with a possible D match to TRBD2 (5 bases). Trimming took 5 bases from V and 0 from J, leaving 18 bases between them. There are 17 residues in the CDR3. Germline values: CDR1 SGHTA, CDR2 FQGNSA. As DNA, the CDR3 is TGTGCCAGCAGCCTCACCAGCGCGGGCTGGAGCACAGATACGCAGTATTTT. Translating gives CASSLTSAGWSTDTQYF.

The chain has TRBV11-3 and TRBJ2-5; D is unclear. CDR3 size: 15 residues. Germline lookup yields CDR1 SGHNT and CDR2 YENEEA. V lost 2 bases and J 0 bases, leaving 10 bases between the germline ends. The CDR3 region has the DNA TGTGCCAGCAGCTTATCCCACGAGTACCAAGAGACCCAGTACTTC. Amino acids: CASSLSHEYQETQYF.

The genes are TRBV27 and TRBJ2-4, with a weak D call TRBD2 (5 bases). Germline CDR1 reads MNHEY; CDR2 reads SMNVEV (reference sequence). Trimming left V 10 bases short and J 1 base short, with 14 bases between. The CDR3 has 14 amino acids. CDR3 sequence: CATGRRRAKNIQYF. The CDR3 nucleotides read TGTGCCACTGGGAGAAGGAGGGCCAAAAACATTCAGTACTTC.